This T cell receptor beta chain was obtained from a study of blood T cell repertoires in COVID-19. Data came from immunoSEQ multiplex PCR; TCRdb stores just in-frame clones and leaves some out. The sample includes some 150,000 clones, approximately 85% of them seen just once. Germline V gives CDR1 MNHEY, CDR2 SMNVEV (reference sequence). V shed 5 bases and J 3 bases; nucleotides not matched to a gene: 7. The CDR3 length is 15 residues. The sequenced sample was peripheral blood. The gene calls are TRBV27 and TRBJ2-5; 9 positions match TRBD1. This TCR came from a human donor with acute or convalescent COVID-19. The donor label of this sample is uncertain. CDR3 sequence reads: CASSPRDRAEETQYF. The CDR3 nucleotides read TGTGCCAGCAGTCCAAGGGACAGGGCGGAAGAGACCCAGTACTTC.